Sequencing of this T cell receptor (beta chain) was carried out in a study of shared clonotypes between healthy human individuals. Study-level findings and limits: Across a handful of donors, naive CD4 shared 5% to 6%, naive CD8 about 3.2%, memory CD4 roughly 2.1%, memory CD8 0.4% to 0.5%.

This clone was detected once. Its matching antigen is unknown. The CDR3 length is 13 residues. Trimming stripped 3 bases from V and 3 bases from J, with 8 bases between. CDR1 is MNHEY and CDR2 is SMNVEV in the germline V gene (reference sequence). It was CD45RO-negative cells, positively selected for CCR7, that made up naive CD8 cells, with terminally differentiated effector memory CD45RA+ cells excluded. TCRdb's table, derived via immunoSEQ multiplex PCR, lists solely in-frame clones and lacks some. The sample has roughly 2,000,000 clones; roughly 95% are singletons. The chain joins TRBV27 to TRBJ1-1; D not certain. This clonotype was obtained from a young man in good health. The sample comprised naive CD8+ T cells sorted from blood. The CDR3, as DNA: TGTGCCAGCAGTTTTGAGAGACACACTGAAGCTTTCTTT. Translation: CASSFERHTEAFF.